This T cell receptor beta chain was recorded in a study of T cells in Graves' hyperthyroidism and ophthalmopathy. Study as a whole: Once the initial diagnosis was made, peripheral blood was obtained before any treatment. Study-wide results and caveats: Researchers found most expanded thyroid clonotypes above 0.001 in blood as well.

Germline CDR1 is MNHEY and CDR2 is SVGEGT. The CDR3 contains 13 residues. V dropped 2 bases and J dropped 3 bases, with 7 bases sitting between them. Around 10 ml of fresh peripheral blood supplied the PBMCs. The source material, RNA transcripts, was used to amplify TCR beta CDR3 regions. Carried out on the TCR CDR3, a first-round RT-PCR used the HTBI primer set. One entry per CDR3 protein, called by TCRdb with MiXCR from the multiplex PCR reads. The data show approximately 630,000 distinct CDR3 sequences, with around 15% seen just once and around 4% held by the top ten. This clonotype was counted many times. Its antigen is as yet unknown.

The origin of this receptor is a woman under 40 with Graves' hyperthyroidism. Sequenced input: blood. The J gene is TRBJ1-1, the V gene TRBV6-2 or TRBV6-3, with D tentatively TRBD1 (5 bases). CDR3 DNA: TGTGCCAGCAGTTACGGGGACTACACTGAAGCTTTCTTT. Amino acids: CASSYGDYTEAFF.